Listed below are T cell receptor beta chains from one sample, sequenced in a study of T-cell reconstitution after alpha-beta-depleted transplantation in children. TCRdb recomputed calls from the PCR reads with MiXCR, one row per CDR3 protein. The sample lists approximately 130,000 distinct CDR3 sequences; approximately 8.7% were seen once. Sequenced here: PBMCs, mostly from graft donor cells, sampled 180 days after TCRalphabeta/CD19-depleted stem cell transplant. Receptor source: a girl younger than two who had a stem cell transplant for combined immunodeficiency, so the T cells may come from the graft donor. Both conserved end residues are part of each CDR3. Fields, in order: CDR3 DNA, CDR3 protein, J gene, D gene, clone size, V gene. The D gene is left open where the match is weak. Rows may omit the clone size; those that give it use once, few, many or a size class.

CDR3 DNA: TGTGCCAGCAGCTCCGGAGAGGCGACCCAGTACTTC; CDR3 protein: CASSSGEATQYF; J gene: TRBJ2-5; D gene: -; clone size: -; V gene: TRBV11-3
CDR3 DNA: TGCAGTGCTACCCGTCAAGAGACCCAGTACTTC; CDR3 protein: CSATRQETQYF; J gene: TRBJ2-5; D gene: -; clone size: many; V gene: TRBV20-1
CDR3 DNA: TGTGCCACCAGCGGTCCGGGACAGGGAGGCGAAAAACTGTTTTTT; CDR3 protein: CATSGPGQGGEKLFF; J gene: TRBJ1-4; D gene: TRBD1; clone size: -; V gene: TRBV15
CDR3 DNA: TGTGCCAGCTCACCACTAATGGTTTTGGTGAACACTGAAGCTTTCTTT; CDR3 protein: CASSPLMVLVNTEAFF; J gene: TRBJ1-1; D gene: -; clone size: few; V gene: TRBV18
CDR3 DNA: TGCAGTGCTCCCCCCGCGGGCTCCCTGGGCCAAGAGACCCAGTACTTC; CDR3 protein: CSAPPAGSLGQETQYF; J gene: TRBJ2-5; D gene: -; clone size: many; V gene: TRBV20-1
CDR3 DNA: TGCAGCGTCTTACCTCCGGGACTAGCGGGTGGAGATACGCAGTATTTT; CDR3 protein: CSVLPPGLAGGDTQYF; J gene: TRBJ2-3; D gene: TRBD2; clone size: few; V gene: TRBV29-1
CDR3 DNA: TGTGCCATCAGCGGTGGAATAGGGACAAGCTCCTACAATGAGCAGTTCTTC; CDR3 protein: CAISGGIGTSSYNEQFF; J gene: TRBJ2-1; D gene: -; clone size: few; V gene: TRBV10-3
CDR3 DNA: TGTGCCAGCAGCGCACACCCGACCCCCACGAGCACTGAAGCTTTCTTT; CDR3 protein: CASSAHPTPTSTEAFF; J gene: TRBJ1-1; D gene: -; clone size: few; V gene: TRBV9
CDR3 DNA: TGTGCCAGCAGCTTGGCCACCCTGACAGGGGCGTCCACAGATACGCAGTATTTT; CDR3 protein: CASSLATLTGASTDTQYF; J gene: TRBJ2-3; D gene: TRBD1; clone size: once; V gene: TRBV5-4
CDR3 DNA: TGTGCCAGCAGCCCTCGAGGGACTAGCCCCTACAATGAGCAGTTCTTC; CDR3 protein: CASSPRGTSPYNEQFF; J gene: TRBJ2-1; D gene: TRBD2; clone size: -; V gene: TRBV7-2
CDR3 DNA: TGCAGCGTTGTGGGTCAGAGATACGAGCAGTACTTC; CDR3 protein: CSVVGQRYEQYF; J gene: TRBJ2-7; D gene: -; clone size: -; V gene: TRBV29-1
CDR3 DNA: TGCAGCGTTCACAGTTTCGAGGGAAACGAGCAGTACTTC; CDR3 protein: CSVHSFEGNEQYF; J gene: TRBJ2-7; D gene: -; clone size: -; V gene: TRBV29-1
CDR3 DNA: TGCGCCAGCAGCTTGAGCAGGCCGAACACTGAAGCTTTCTTT; CDR3 protein: CASSLSRPNTEAFF; J gene: TRBJ1-1; D gene: -; clone size: many; V gene: TRBV5-1
CDR3 DNA: TGTGCCAGCAGTTTAGCGGGGGACAGGGGGCTAGGCACAGATACGCAGTATTTT; CDR3 protein: CASSLAGDRGLGTDTQYF; J gene: TRBJ2-3; D gene: TRBD1; clone size: -; V gene: TRBV12-3/TRBV12-4
CDR3 DNA: TGTGCCAGCAGCACTATTAGGGACTTAGCGGGAGCAGCTTACAATGAGCAGTTCTTC; CDR3 protein: CASSTIRDLAGAAYNEQFF; J gene: TRBJ2-1; D gene: TRBD2; clone size: -; V gene: TRBV7-8
CDR3 DNA: TGCAGTGCTAGAGAAAGGGCTCTTCTTTCAGATACGCAGTATTTT; CDR3 protein: CSARERALLSDTQYF; J gene: TRBJ2-3; D gene: -; clone size: few; V gene: TRBV20-1
CDR3 DNA: TGTGCCAGCAGCCAAGAGGCCTACAATGAGCAGTTCTTC; CDR3 protein: CASSQEAYNEQFF; J gene: TRBJ2-1; D gene: -; clone size: few; V gene: TRBV7-2
CDR3 DNA: TGCAGCGTTGAACTAGCGGAGACCCAGTACTTC; CDR3 protein: CSVELAETQYF; J gene: TRBJ2-5; D gene: -; clone size: many; V gene: TRBV29-1
CDR3 DNA: TGTGCCAGCAGCTTAGACGGGACTGAAGCTTTCTTT; CDR3 protein: CASSLDGTEAFF; J gene: TRBJ1-1; D gene: -; clone size: few; V gene: TRBV7-4
CDR3 DNA: TGTGCCAGCAGTTACGGGACAGGGCAATCTGAAGCTTTCTTT; CDR3 protein: CASSYGTGQSEAFF; J gene: TRBJ1-1; D gene: TRBD1; clone size: few; V gene: TRBV12-3/TRBV12-4
CDR3 DNA: TGCAGTGCTAGAGGCGGGGGGACCACAGATACGCAGTATTTT; CDR3 protein: CSARGGGTTDTQYF; J gene: TRBJ2-3; D gene: TRBD2; clone size: few; V gene: TRBV20-1
CDR3 DNA: TGTGCCAGCTCCACCGAAATGACGAACACTGAAGCTTTCTTT; CDR3 protein: CASSTEMTNTEAFF; J gene: TRBJ1-1; D gene: -; clone size: few; V gene: TRBV18
CDR3 DNA: TGTGCCACCAGTGATTTTAGGGGGGGGCCCAGGGGGAGCACAGATACGCAGTATTTT; CDR3 protein: CATSDFRGGPRGSTDTQYF; J gene: TRBJ2-3; D gene: -; clone size: few; V gene: TRBV24-1
CDR3 DNA: TGTGCCAGCAGCTTAATCGGGGAAGAGACCCAGTACTTC; CDR3 protein: CASSLIGEETQYF; J gene: TRBJ2-5; D gene: -; clone size: -; V gene: TRBV7-2
CDR3 DNA: TGTGCCAGCATTCAGGTGGGATCTGCTGGGGCCAACGTCCTGACTTTC; CDR3 protein: CASIQVGSAGANVLTF; J gene: TRBJ2-6; D gene: -; clone size: -; V gene: TRBV25-1
CDR3 DNA: TGTGCCAGCAGCCTCTTCGGGGGGGACTATTCACCCCTCCACTTT; CDR3 protein: CASSLFGGDYSPLHF; J gene: TRBJ1-6; D gene: -; clone size: many; V gene: TRBV12-3/TRBV12-4
CDR3 DNA: TGTGCCAGCAGGTCGCCCTTAGATACGCAGTATTTT; CDR3 protein: CASRSPLDTQYF; J gene: TRBJ2-3; D gene: -; clone size: few; V gene: TRBV12-3/TRBV12-4
CDR3 DNA: TGTGCCAGCAGCTTTTCTAGCGGGATGCGGGAGCAGTACTTC; CDR3 protein: CASSFSSGMREQYF; J gene: TRBJ2-7; D gene: TRBD2; clone size: many; V gene: TRBV7-2
CDR3 DNA: TGTGCCAGCAGTGAACAGGGTTGGGAGACCCAGTACTTC; CDR3 protein: CASSEQGWETQYF; J gene: TRBJ2-5; D gene: -; clone size: many; V gene: TRBV6-1
CDR3 DNA: TGTGCCAGCAGTGCGCTAGCGGGAGGAGCAGATACGCAGTATTTT; CDR3 protein: CASSALAGGADTQYF; J gene: TRBJ2-3; D gene: TRBD2; clone size: few; V gene: TRBV6-2/TRBV6-3
CDR3 DNA: TGTGCCAGCAGCTTACAGGTCTGGGATACCAAAAACATTCAGTACTTC; CDR3 protein: CASSLQVWDTKNIQYF; J gene: TRBJ2-4; D gene: -; clone size: many; V gene: TRBV7-2
CDR3 DNA: TGCAGTGCTGGACTAGCGGCTTACAATGAGCAGTTCTTC; CDR3 protein: CSAGLAAYNEQFF; J gene: TRBJ2-1; D gene: TRBD2; clone size: few; V gene: TRBV20-1
CDR3 DNA: TGTGCCAGCAGCCGGGAGGGCAAAAACACCGGGGAGCTGTTTTTT; CDR3 protein: CASSREGKNTGELFF; J gene: TRBJ2-2; D gene: TRBD2; clone size: few; V gene: TRBV12-3/TRBV12-4
CDR3 DNA: TGCGCCAGCAGCCAGGCACAGGGAGGTCCCTACGAGCAGTACTTC; CDR3 protein: CASSQAQGGPYEQYF; J gene: TRBJ2-7; D gene: -; clone size: few; V gene: TRBV4-3
CDR3 DNA: TGCGCCAGCAGCTTGGCCCGACGGAAATTTCAAGAGACCCAGTACTTC; CDR3 protein: CASSLARRKFQETQYF; J gene: TRBJ2-5; D gene: -; clone size: few; V gene: TRBV5-1
CDR3 DNA: TGTGCCAGCAGCTACGCGGGACGGAACTCCAACGAGCAGTACTTC; CDR3 protein: CASSYAGRNSNEQYF; J gene: TRBJ2-7; D gene: -; clone size: -; V gene: TRBV7-2
CDR3 DNA: TGTGCCAGCAGCTGGGGTTTCAAACAAGAGACCCAGTACTTC; CDR3 protein: CASSWGFKQETQYF; J gene: TRBJ2-5; D gene: -; clone size: few; V gene: TRBV11-1
CDR3 DNA: TGTGCCTGGAGTTTCGGTCAGAGAAATTCACCCCTCCACTTT; CDR3 protein: CAWSFGQRNSPLHF; J gene: TRBJ1-6; D gene: -; clone size: -; V gene: TRBV30
CDR3 DNA: TGCAGTGCCCGGACTAGGAAAGGGACAGATACGCAGAATTTT; CDR3 protein: CSARTRKGTDTQNF; J gene: TRBJ2-3; D gene: -; clone size: -; V gene: TRBV20-1
CDR3 DNA: TGTGCCAGCAGTTTCCCAGCTAGGACTAGCGGGATGAATGAGCAGTTCTTC; CDR3 protein: CASSFPARTSGMNEQFF; J gene: TRBJ2-1; D gene: TRBD2; clone size: few; V gene: TRBV12-3/TRBV12-4
CDR3 DNA: TGTGCCAGCAGTTTTACTACAGGGGTTCAGCCCCAGCATTTT; CDR3 protein: CASSFTTGVQPQHF; J gene: TRBJ1-5; D gene: TRBD1; clone size: medium-sized; V gene: TRBV27
CDR3 DNA: TGCGCCAGCAGCCAAGATGCCGGAGAACACTACGAGCAGTACTTC; CDR3 protein: CASSQDAGEHYEQYF; J gene: TRBJ2-7; D gene: -; clone size: few; V gene: TRBV4-3
CDR3 DNA: TGCGCCAGCAGCACCCACAGGGACTACGAGCAGTACTTC; CDR3 protein: CASSTHRDYEQYF; J gene: TRBJ2-7; D gene: -; clone size: few; V gene: TRBV4-3
CDR3 DNA: TGTGCCAGCAGTTTGCCCGGGGTGTCGGTCGAGCAGTACTTC; CDR3 protein: CASSLPGVSVEQYF; J gene: TRBJ2-7; D gene: -; clone size: few; V gene: TRBV5-4
CDR3 DNA: TGCGCCAGCAGCTTGGGACCGGGAGAGCAGTACTTC; CDR3 protein: CASSLGPGEQYF; J gene: TRBJ2-7; D gene: -; clone size: few; V gene: TRBV5-1
CDR3 DNA: TGTGCCAGCAGTCACCGATCCTACAATGAGCAGTTCTTC; CDR3 protein: CASSHRSYNEQFF; J gene: TRBJ2-1; D gene: -; clone size: few; V gene: TRBV6-2/TRBV6-3
CDR3 DNA: TGTGCCATCACCAGGACAGGGAACATGAACACTGAAGCTTTCTTT; CDR3 protein: CAITRTGNMNTEAFF; J gene: TRBJ1-1; D gene: TRBD1; clone size: -; V gene: TRBV10-3
CDR3 DNA: TGCGCCAGCAGCTTGGCCCCCGGACTAGCGGCCCACGAGCAGTACTTC; CDR3 protein: CASSLAPGLAAHEQYF; J gene: TRBJ2-7; D gene: TRBD2; clone size: -; V gene: TRBV5-1
CDR3 DNA: TGTGCCACCAGCAGAGACCGGGACAGGGGACGGAATAACTATGGCTACACCTTC; CDR3 protein: CATSRDRDRGRNNYGYTF; J gene: TRBJ1-2; D gene: TRBD1; clone size: -; V gene: TRBV15
CDR3 DNA: TGTGCCAGCAGCTCTGTAGCGGGAGCGGTAATTTACGAGCAGTACTTC; CDR3 protein: CASSSVAGAVIYEQYF; J gene: TRBJ2-7; D gene: TRBD2; clone size: -; V gene: TRBV7-8
CDR3 DNA: TGTGCCAGCAGCTTGGGGACGGCGGCTCGGGAGCAGTACTTC; CDR3 protein: CASSLGTAAREQYF; J gene: TRBJ2-7; D gene: -; clone size: few; V gene: TRBV5-5
CDR3 DNA: TGCGCCAGCAGGCGCCGGGAAGGGACTGAAGCTTTCTTT; CDR3 protein: CASRRREGTEAFF; J gene: TRBJ1-1; D gene: -; clone size: -; V gene: TRBV5-1
CDR3 DNA: TGCAGTGCTTCATCGACAGTAATAGCAGATACGCAGTATTTT; CDR3 protein: CSASSTVIADTQYF; J gene: TRBJ2-3; D gene: -; clone size: -; V gene: TRBV20-1
CDR3 DNA: TGCAGCGTTCGCACAGGGGGCCACTATGGCTACACCTTC; CDR3 protein: CSVRTGGHYGYTF; J gene: TRBJ1-2; D gene: TRBD1; clone size: -; V gene: TRBV29-1
CDR3 DNA: TGTGCCATCAGCGGACAGGCCACCTACGAGCAGTACTTC; CDR3 protein: CAISGQATYEQYF; J gene: TRBJ2-7; D gene: TRBD1; clone size: many; V gene: TRBV10-3
CDR3 DNA: TGCGCCAGCAGCTTGACGGGAGTCAACGAGCAGTACTTC; CDR3 protein: CASSLTGVNEQYF; J gene: TRBJ2-7; D gene: -; clone size: many; V gene: TRBV5-1
CDR3 DNA: TGCGCCAGCAGCCTTGATACGGGCACTGAAGCTTTCTTT; CDR3 protein: CASSLDTGTEAFF; J gene: TRBJ1-1; D gene: -; clone size: -; V gene: TRBV5-1
CDR3 DNA: TGCGCCAGCAGCCCCAGGACTAGCGGGCACAATGAGCAGTTCTTC; CDR3 protein: CASSPRTSGHNEQFF; J gene: TRBJ2-1; D gene: TRBD2; clone size: many; V gene: TRBV5-1
CDR3 DNA: TGTGCCAGCAGTTTTTCCCGGCAGGGGAAAAATGAGCAGTTCTTC; CDR3 protein: CASSFSRQGKNEQFF; J gene: TRBJ2-1; D gene: -; clone size: many; V gene: TRBV12-3/TRBV12-4